This T cell receptor beta chain was profiled in a study of identical twins. Study findings and constraints: Insertions were reduced in abundant cord blood beta clonotypes but not in memory repertoires.

Template switching added a universal primer site, and cDNA bore unique molecular identifiers. MiXCR was run by TCRdb on the 5' RACE reads, yielding one entry per CDR3 protein. Of hundreds of thousands of distinct CDR3 sequences in the sample, roughly 12% were seen once. A note on this clonotype: Its antigen is unidentified.

Germline CDR1 is MNHEY and CDR2 is SMNVEV (reference sequence). V dropped 4 bases and J dropped 2 bases, with 20 bases sitting between them. The CDR3 consists of 18 residues. These sequences were also reported in another study, on yellow fever vaccine responses in identical twins. As that report states: Reported findings indicate that twins' vaccine T cell responses seemed partially convergent, partially personalized.

The rearrangement joins TRBV27 to TRBJ2-2, with D perhaps matching TRBD1 (6 bases). This TCR came from a woman under 30 in good health. The source material was PBMCs. The CDR3 region is CASSSQTPGTLNTGELFF. CDR3 coding DNA: TGTGCCAGCAGTTCACAGACCCCCGGGACACTAAACACCGGGGAGCTGTTTTTT.